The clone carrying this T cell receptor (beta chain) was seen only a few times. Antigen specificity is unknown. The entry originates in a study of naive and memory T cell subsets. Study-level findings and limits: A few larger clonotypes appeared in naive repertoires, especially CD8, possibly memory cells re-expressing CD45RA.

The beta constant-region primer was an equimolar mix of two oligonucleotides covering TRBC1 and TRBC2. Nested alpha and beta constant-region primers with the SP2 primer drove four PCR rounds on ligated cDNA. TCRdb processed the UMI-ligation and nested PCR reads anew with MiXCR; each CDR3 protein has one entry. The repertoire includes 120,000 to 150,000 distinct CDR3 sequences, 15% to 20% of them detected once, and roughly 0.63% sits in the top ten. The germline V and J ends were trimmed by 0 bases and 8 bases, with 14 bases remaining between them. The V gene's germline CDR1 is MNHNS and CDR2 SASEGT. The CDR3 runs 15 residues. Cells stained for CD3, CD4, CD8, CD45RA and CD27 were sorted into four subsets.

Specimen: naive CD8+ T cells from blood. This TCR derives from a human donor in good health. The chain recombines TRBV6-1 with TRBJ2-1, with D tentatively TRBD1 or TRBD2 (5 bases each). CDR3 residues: CASSEAHEGSDEQFF. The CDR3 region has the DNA TGTGCCAGCAGTGAAGCGCATGAGGGGAGCGATGAGCAGTTCTTC.